A single sample is the source of the 13 T cell receptor beta chains below, sequenced in a study of blood T cell repertoires in COVID-19. This table comes from immunoSEQ multiplex PCR, and its TCRdb copy is limited to in-frame clones, with some not included. The sample lists 470,000 or so clones, 80% to 90% seen once, with roughly 3.2% in the top ten. The specimen sequenced was peripheral blood. These receptors were obtained from a human donor in a cohort sampled during active COVID-19.

This chain connects TRBV30 to TRBJ2-7, with 7 positions matching TRBD2. This CDR3 comprises 13 residues. V lost 3 bases, J lost 6 bases, and 8 bases stayed unmatched. Germline CDR1 and CDR2: GTSNPN and SVGIG (reference sequence). CDR3 amino acids: CAWSLSPGGEQYF. The CDR3 region has the DNA TGTGCCTGGAGCCTTAGTCCGGGGGGCGAGCAGTACTTC. The entire variable domain, with the rest obtained from reference TRBV30 and TRBJ2-7, is as follows: SQTIHQWPATLVQPVGSPLSLECTVEGTSNPNLYWYRQAAGRGLQLLFYSVGIGQISSEVPQNLSASRPQDRQFILSSKKLLLSDSGFYLCAWSLSPGGEQYFGPGTRLTVT.

The genes are TRBV4-2 and TRBJ2-3, with 14 bases identical to TRBD2. The CDR3 consists of 18 residues. CDR1 and CDR2 from the germline V gene are LGHNA and YNFKEQ. After removal of 4 bases from V and 3 bases from J, the junction contained 9 bases not matched to a gene. The CDR3 nucleotides read TGTGCCAGCAGCCCCGGGACTAGCGGGAGTCATAGTACAGATACGCAGTATTTT. Translated, it gives CASSPGTSGSHSTDTQYF.

The rearrangement joins TRBV6-1 to TRBJ2-5; D is undetermined. V was pared by 2 bases and J by 2 bases, with 6 bases between. The CDR3 contains 13 residues. From germline, CDR1 is MNHNS and CDR2 SASEGT. The chain's CDR3 is CASSEYGQETQYF. As DNA, the CDR3 is TGTGCCAGCAGTGAATACGGTCAAGAGACCCAGTACTTC.

The chain joins TRBV15 to TRBJ2-7, with D maybe TRBD1 (7 bases). V lost 0 bases to trimming and J lost 6 bases, with 15 bases between them. The CDR3 loop spans 15 amino acids. Germline V gene lookup returns CDR1 LNHNV and CDR2 YYDKDF (reference sequence). The CDR3 spells CATSRDLEGATEQYF. The CDR3, as DNA: TGTGCCACCAGCAGAGATCTGGAGGGGGCGACCGAGCAGTACTTC.

The CDR3 nucleotides are TGTGCCAGCAGCTTAGAGGGGGCGCGGGGCTATGGCTACACCTTC. Translating gives CASSLEGARGYGYTF. This rearrangement joins TRBV7-9 to TRBJ1-2; 7 bases fit TRBD1. The CDR3 is made up of 15 amino acids. Germline loops: CDR1 SEHNR, CDR2 FQNEAQ (reference sequence). The J segment lost 4 bases and the V segment lost 1 base, leaving 6 bases of the junction unmatched.

V and J are TRBV9 and TRBJ2-1, with D possibly being TRBD2 (6 bases). This CDR3 spans 16 amino acids. V lost 0 bases, J lost 1 base, and 11 bases lay in between. CDR1 and CDR2 from the germline V gene are SGDLS and YYNGEE. CDR3 DNA: TGTGCCAGCAGCGTAGGTGGGGGGTTTTCCTACAATGAGCAGTTCTTC. Translation gives CASSVGGGFSYNEQFF.

The V call is TRBV19, the J call TRBJ2-1, with 7 bases that match TRBD2. Trimming cost V 9 bases and J 7 bases; bases outside gene matches: 9. CDR1 is LNHDA, CDR2 SQIVND, per germline (reference sequence). This CDR3 comprises 13 residues. The CDR3 DNA is TGTGCCAGCGGGGGGAGGGCCTGGAATGAGCAGTTCTTC. It translates to CASGGRAWNEQFF. Drawing the rest from reference TRBV19 and TRBJ2-1, the complete variable domain is DGGITQSPKYLFRKEGQNVTLSCEQNLNHDAMYWYRQDPGQGLRLIYYSQIVNDFQKGDIAEGYSVSREKKESFPLTVTSAQKNPTAFYLCASGGRAWNEQFFGPGTRLTVL.

The chain recombines TRBV28 with TRBJ1-2; 7 nucleotides match TRBD1. Germline V lookup: CDR1 MDHEN, CDR2 SYDVKM. V lost 10 bases and J lost 4; bases outside the gene matches: 12. The length of the CDR3 is 14 residues. The DNA for the CDR3 is TGTGCCACCAAGAACTGGACAGGACCCTATGGCTACACCTTC. This encodes CATKNWTGPYGYTF.

The chain combines TRBV6-5 with TRBJ2-1; no definite D call. The V end was cut by 7 bases, the J end by 0 bases, with 13 bases between. The CDR3 runs 15 residues. Germline lookup yields CDR1 MNHEY and CDR2 SVGAGI. In nucleotides, the CDR3 is TGTGCCAGCATCCTAGACCCTAGCTCCTACAATGAGCAGTTCTTC. Its protein product is CASILDPSSYNEQFF.

The V call is TRBV9, the J call TRBJ1-2; 8 nucleotides match TRBD1. This CDR3 comprises 16 residues. V trimming: 0 bases; J trimming: 7 bases; junction bases outside the gene matches: 11. Germline V CDR1 and CDR2: SGDLS, YYNGEE. The CDR3 loop reads CASSVGSGQGAGGYTF. The CDR3 DNA reads TGTGCCAGCAGCGTAGGCTCCGGCCAGGGGGCAGGTGGCTACACCTTC.

V gene TRBV3-1 (or the pseudogene TRBV3-2) combines with J gene TRBJ2-2; TRBD1 aligns across 7 bases. There are 15 residues in the CDR3. J was trimmed by 0 bases and V by 5 bases; bases with no gene match: 3. Germline V gene lookup returns CDR1 LGHDT and CDR2 YNNKEL (reference sequence). CDR3 nucleotides: TGTGCCAGCAGCGTTCAGGGGGCGAACACCGGGGAGCTGTTTTTT. Translated: CASSVQGANTGELFF.

The CDR3 protein is CATKGLAGAGELFF. Here the CDR3 DNA reads TGTGCTACCAAGGGACTAGCGGGGGCCGGGGAGCTGTTTTTT. This rearrangement joins TRBV7-7 to TRBJ2-2, with TRBD2 matching 14 bases. The length of the CDR3 is 14 residues. Germline assignment: CDR1 SSHAT and CDR2 FNYEAQ (reference sequence).

This chain uses TRBV19 with TRBJ2-4; D gene ambiguous. The CDR3 is made up of 17 amino acids. V was shortened by 4 bases and J by 0 bases, with 16 bases between the two germline ends. CDR1 and CDR2 (germline): LNHDA, SQIVND (reference sequence). This CDR3 is CASSKTELSLAKNIQYF. The CDR3 nucleotides are TGTGCCAGTAGTAAAACCGAACTTTCTCTAGCCAAAAACATTCAGTACTTC.